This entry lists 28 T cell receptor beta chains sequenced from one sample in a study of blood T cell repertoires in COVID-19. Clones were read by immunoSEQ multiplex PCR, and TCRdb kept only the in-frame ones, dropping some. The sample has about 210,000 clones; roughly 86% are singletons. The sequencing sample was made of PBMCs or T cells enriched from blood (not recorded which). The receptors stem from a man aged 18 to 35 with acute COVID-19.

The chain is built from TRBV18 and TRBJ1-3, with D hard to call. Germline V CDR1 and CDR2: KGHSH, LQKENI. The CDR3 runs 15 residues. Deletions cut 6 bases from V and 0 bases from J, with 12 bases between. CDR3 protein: CASSQSDNSGNTIYF. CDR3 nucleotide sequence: TGTGCCAGCTCGCAGTCAGACAACTCTGGAAACACCATATATTTT.

CDR3 loop: CASSLAETSGYEQYF. In DNA form, the CDR3 reads TGCGCCAGCAGCTTGGCCGAGACTAGCGGCTACGAGCAGTACTTC. This chain uses TRBV5-1 with TRBJ2-7, with 9 bases lining up with TRBD2. V lost 0 bases to trimming and J lost 3 bases; unmatched junction nucleotides: 4. The CDR3 loop spans 15 amino acids. Germline CDR1 reads SGHRS; CDR2 reads YFSETQ.

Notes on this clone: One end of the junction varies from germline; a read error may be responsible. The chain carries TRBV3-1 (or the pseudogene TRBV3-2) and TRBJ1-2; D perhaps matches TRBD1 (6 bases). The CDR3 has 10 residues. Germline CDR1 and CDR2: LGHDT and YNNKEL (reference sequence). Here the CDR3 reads CASSQPEGGF. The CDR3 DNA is TGTGCCAGCAGCCAGCCGGAAGGGGGCTTC.

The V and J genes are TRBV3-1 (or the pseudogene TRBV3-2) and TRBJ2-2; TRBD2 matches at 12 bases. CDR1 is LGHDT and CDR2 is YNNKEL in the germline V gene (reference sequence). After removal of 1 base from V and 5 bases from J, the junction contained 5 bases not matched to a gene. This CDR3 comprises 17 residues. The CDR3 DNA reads TGTGCCAGCAGCCAAGGTGGACTAGCGGGGTATACCGGGGAGCTGTTTTTT. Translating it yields CASSQGGLAGYTGELFF.

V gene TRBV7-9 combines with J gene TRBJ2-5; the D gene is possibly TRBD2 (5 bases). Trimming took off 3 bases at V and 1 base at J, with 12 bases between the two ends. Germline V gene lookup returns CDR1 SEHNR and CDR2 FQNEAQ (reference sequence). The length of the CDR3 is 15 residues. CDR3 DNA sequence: TGTGCCAGCAGCTTTTCGGGGTTGCCCCAAGAGACCCAGTACTTC. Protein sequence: CASSFSGLPQETQYF.

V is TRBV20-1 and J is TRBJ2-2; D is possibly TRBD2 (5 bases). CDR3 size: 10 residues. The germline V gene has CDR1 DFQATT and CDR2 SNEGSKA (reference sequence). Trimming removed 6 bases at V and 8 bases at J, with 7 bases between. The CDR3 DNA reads TGCAGTGCGAGGGATGGGGAGCTGTTTTTT. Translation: CSARDGELFF.

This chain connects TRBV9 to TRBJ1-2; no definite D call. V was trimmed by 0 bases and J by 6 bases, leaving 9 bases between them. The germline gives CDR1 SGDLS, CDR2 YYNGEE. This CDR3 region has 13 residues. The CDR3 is CASSVVAGNGYTF. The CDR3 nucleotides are TGTGCCAGCAGCGTAGTGGCAGGCAATGGCTACACCTTC.

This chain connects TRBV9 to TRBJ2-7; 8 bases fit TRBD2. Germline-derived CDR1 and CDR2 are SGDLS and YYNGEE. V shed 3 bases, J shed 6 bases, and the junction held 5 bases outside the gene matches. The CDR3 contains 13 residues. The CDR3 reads CASSAGLGGEQYF. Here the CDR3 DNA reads TGTGCCAGCAGCGCGGGACTAGGCGGCGAGCAGTACTTC.

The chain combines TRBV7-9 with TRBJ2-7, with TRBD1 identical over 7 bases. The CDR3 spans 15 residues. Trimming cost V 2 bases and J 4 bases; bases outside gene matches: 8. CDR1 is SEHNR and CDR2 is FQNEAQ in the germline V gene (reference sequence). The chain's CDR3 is CASSLSEGAGYEQYF. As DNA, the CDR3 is TGTGCCAGCAGCTTATCTGAGGGGGCGGGTTACGAGCAGTACTTC.

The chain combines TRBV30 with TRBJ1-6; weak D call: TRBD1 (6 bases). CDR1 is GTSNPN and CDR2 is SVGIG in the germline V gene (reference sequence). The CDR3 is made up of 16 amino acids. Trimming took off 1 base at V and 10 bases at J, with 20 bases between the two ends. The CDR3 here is CAWSDQTRGASSPLHF. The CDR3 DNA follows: TGTGCCTGGAGTGACCAAACCAGGGGCGCAAGCTCACCCCTCCACTTT.

The CDR3 is CASSLRGRTDTQYF. Here the CDR3 DNA reads TGTGCCAGCAGCTTACGCGGGAGGACAGATACGCAGTATTTT. The rearrangement links TRBV7-3 to TRBJ2-3, with TRBD2 identical over 8 bases. Per the germline V gene, CDR1 is SGHTA and CDR2 is FQGTGA. The CDR3 runs to 14 residues. V trimming: 2 bases; J trimming: 3 bases; junction bases outside the gene matches: 1.

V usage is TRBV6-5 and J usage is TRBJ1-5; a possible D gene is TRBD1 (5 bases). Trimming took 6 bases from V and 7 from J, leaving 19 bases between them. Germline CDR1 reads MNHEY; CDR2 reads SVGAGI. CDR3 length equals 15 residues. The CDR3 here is CASSIGTGNRQPQHF. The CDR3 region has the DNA TGTGCCAGCAGCATCGGGACTGGGAATAGGCAGCCCCAGCATTTT.

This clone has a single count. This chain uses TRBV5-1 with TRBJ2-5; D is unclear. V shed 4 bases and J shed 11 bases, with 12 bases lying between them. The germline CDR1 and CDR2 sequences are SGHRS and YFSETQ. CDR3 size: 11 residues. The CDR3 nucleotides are TGCGCCAGCAGCCCAGACTCCGGGCAGTACTTC. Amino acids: CASSPDSGQYF. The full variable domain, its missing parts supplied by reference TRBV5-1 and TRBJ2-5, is KAGVTQTPRYLIKTRGQQVTLSCSPISGHRSVSWYQQTPGQGLQFLFEYFSETQRNKGNFPGRFSGRQFSNSRSEMNVSTLELGDSALYLCASSPDSGQYFGPGTRLLVL.

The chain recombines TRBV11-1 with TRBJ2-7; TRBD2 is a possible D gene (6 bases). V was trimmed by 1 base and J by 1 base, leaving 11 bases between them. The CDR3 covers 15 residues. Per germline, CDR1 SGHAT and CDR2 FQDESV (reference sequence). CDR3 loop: CASSLDFGGSYEQYF. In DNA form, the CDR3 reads TGTGCCAGCAGCTTAGATTTCGGAGGGTCCTACGAGCAGTACTTC.

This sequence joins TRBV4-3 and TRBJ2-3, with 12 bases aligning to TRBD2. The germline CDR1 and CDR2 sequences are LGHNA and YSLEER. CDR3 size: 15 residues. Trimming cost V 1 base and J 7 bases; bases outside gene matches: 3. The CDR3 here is CASSQGTSGTNTQYF. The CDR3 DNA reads TGCGCCAGCAGCCAAGGGACTAGCGGGACCAATACGCAGTATTTT.

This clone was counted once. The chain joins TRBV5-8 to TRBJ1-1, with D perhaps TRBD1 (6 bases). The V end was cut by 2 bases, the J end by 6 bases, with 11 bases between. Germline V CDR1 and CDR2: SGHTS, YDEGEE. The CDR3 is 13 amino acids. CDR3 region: CASSFRGAAEAFF. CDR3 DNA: TGTGCCAGCAGCTTTCGGGGGGCGGCTGAAGCTTTCTTT.

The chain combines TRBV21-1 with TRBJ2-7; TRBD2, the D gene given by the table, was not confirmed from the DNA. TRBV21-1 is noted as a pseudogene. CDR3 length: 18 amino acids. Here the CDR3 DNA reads TGTGCCAGCAGCAAAGTGGGGGCTAGCGGCCTGGGGATTTACGAGCAGTACTTC. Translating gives CASSKVGASGLGIYEQYF.

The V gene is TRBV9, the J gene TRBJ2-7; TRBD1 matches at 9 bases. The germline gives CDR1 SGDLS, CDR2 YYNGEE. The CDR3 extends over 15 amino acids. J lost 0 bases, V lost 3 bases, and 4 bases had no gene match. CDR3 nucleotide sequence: TGTGCCAGCAGCGAGGGGACAGGGTCCTCCTACGAGCAGTACTTC. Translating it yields CASSEGTGSSYEQYF.

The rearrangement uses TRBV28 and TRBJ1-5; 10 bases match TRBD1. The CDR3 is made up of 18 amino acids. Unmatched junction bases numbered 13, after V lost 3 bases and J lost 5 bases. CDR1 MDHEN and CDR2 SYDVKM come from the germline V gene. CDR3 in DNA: TGTGCCAGCAGTTTCATTGCACCGGGACAGGGGACCTATCAGCCCCAGCATTTT. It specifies CASSFIAPGQGTYQPQHF.

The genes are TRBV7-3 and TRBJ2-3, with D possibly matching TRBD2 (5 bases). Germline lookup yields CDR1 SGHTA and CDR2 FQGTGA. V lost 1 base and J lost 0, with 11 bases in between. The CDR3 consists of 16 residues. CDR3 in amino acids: CASSLSGGLSTDTQYF. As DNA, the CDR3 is TGTGCCAGCAGCTTAAGTGGCGGGCTTAGCACAGATACGCAGTATTTT.

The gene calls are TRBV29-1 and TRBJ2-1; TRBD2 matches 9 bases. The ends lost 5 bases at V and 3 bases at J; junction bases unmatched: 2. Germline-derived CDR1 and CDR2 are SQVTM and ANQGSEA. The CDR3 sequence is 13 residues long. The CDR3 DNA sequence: TGCAGCGTTTTTAGCGGGAGCTACAATGAGCAGTTCTTC. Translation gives CSVFSGSYNEQFF.

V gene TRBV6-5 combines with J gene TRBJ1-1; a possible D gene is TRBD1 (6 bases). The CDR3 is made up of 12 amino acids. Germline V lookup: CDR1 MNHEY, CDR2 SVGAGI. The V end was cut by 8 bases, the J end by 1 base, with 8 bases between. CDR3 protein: CASGGANTEAFF. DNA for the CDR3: TGTGCCAGCGGGGGGGCGAACACTGAAGCTTTCTTT.

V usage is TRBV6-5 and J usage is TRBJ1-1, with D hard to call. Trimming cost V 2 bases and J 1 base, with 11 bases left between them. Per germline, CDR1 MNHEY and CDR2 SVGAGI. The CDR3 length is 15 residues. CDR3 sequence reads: CASSYEVRANTEAFF. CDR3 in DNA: TGTGCCAGCAGTTACGAAGTAAGAGCGAACACTGAAGCTTTCTTT.

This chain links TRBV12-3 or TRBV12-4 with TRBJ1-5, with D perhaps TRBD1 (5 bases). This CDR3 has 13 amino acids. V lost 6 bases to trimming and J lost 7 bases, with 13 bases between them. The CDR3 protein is CASSSTELQPQHF. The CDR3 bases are TGTGCCAGCAGCTCGACAGAATTACAGCCCCAGCATTTT.

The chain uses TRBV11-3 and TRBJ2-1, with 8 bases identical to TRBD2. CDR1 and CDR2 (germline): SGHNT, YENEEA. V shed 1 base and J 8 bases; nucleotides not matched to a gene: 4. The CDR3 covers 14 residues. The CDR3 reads CASSLVSSGYEQFF. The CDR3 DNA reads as TGTGCCAGCAGCTTAGTCTCTAGCGGGTATGAGCAGTTCTTC.

The CDR3 region has the DNA TGTGCCAGCAGCCCTATACCCACAGATACGCAGTATTTT. Translation gives CASSPIPTDTQYF. This chain uses TRBV7-2 with TRBJ2-3; D not certain. The V gene lost 5 bases and the J gene lost 2 bases, with 8 bases spanning the gap. The CDR3 length is 13 residues. Germline CDR1 SGHTA, CDR2 FQGNSA.

As DNA, the CDR3 is TGTGCCACCTCGACAGATACAGATACGCAGTATTTT. As protein: CATSTDTDTQYF. This chain joins TRBV24-1 and TRBJ2-3; maybe TRBD1 (5 bases). Germline V gene lookup returns CDR1 KGHDR and CDR2 SFDVKD. The V gene lost 9 bases and the J gene lost 3 bases, with 9 bases spanning the gap. The CDR3 consists of 12 residues.

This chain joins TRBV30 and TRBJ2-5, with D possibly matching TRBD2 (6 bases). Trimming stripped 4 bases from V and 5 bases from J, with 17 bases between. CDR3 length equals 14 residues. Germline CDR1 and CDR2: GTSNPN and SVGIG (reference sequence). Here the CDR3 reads CAWTPDTRGETQYF. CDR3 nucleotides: TGTGCCTGGACCCCGGACACCCGGGGGGAGACCCAGTACTTC.